Sequencing of this TCR beta chain was carried out in a study of long-term antiretroviral therapy in people with HIV. About the research overall: In the earliest collections, sampling predates the 2015 immediate-ART recommendation by about a decade.

Trimming removed 3 bases from V and 5 bases from J, with 11 bases in between. Germline V gives CDR1 SGHRS, CDR2 YFSETQ. The CDR3 runs 13 residues. The run of the v3.0 immunoSEQ assay was at survey level. Per-sample sequencing targets were about 40,000-55,000 T-cell genomes. The data were produced by immunoSEQ multiplex PCR, yet TCRdb's version contains in-frame clones alone and is incomplete. Of 20,000 to 25,000 clones in the sample, 82% were seen once. Findings and caveats of the study: CDR3 lengths in HIV samples spanned a narrower range than controls.

Comments on this clone: No antigen is known for it.

Sequencing used unsorted PBMCs, obtained around 2.5 years after starting antiretroviral therapy. This TCR was recovered from a man aged 35-49 years with HIV. The V call is TRBV5-1, the J call TRBJ2-5, with D possibly being TRBD2 (6 bases). The CDR3 nucleotides read TGCGCCAGCAGCTCCCCCGGAGGGGAGACCCAGTACTTC. The encoded protein is CASSSPGGETQYF.